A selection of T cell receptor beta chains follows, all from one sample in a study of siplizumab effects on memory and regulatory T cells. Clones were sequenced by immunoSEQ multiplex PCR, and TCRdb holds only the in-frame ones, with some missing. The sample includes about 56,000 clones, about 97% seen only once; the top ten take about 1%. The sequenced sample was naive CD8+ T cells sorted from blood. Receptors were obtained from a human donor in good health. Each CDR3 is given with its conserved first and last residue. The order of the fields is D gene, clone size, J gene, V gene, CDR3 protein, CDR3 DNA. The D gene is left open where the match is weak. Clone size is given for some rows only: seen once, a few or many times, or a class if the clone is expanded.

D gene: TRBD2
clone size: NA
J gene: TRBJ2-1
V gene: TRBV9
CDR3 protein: CASSSGLAHNEQFF
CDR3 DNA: TGTGCCAGCAGCTCGGGACTAGCCCACAATGAGCAGTTCTTC

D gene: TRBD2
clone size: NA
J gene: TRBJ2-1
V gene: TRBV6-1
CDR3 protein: CAIRTSGDNEQFF
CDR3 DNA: TGTGCCATCCGGACTAGCGGAGACAATGAGCAGTTCTTC

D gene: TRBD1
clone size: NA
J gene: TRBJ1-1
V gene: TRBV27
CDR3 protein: CASSFTGENTEAFF
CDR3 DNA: TGTGCCAGCAGTTTTACAGGGGAGAACACTGAAGCTTTCTTT

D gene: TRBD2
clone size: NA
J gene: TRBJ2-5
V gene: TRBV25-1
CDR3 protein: CASSRGVETQYF
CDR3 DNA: TGTGCCAGCAGCCGGGGGGTGGAGACCCAGTACTTC

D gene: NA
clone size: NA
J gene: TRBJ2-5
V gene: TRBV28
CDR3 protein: CASSFPQVRETQYF
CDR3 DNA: TGTGCCAGCAGTTTCCCTCAGGTTCGGGAGACCCAGTACTTC

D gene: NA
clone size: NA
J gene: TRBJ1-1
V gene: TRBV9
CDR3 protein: CASSVGESGAEAFF
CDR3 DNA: TGTGCCAGCAGCGTAGGAGAATCGGGGGCTGAAGCTTTCTTT

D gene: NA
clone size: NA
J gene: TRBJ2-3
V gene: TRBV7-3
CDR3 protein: CASSLTRSTDTQYF
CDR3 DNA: TGTGCCAGCAGCTTAACCAGGAGCACAGATACGCAGTATTTT

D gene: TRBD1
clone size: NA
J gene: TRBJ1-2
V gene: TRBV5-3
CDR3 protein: CARSPIQGKVHGYTF
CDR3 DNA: TGTGCCAGAAGCCCTATACAGGGGAAGGTCCATGGCTACACCTTC

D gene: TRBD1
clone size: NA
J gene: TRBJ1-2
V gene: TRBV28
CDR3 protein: CASRRGQVPNYGYTF
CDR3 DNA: TGTGCCAGCAGGAGGGGACAGGTCCCAAACTATGGCTACACCTTC

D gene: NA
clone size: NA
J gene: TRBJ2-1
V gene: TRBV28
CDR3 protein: CASSLVSGNEQFF
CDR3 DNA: TGTGCCAGCAGTTTAGTATCGGGAAATGAGCAGTTCTTC

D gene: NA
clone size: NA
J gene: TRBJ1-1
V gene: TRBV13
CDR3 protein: CANRLQGMNTEAFF
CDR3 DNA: TGTGCCAACCGGCTGCAGGGGATGAACACTGAAGCTTTCTTT

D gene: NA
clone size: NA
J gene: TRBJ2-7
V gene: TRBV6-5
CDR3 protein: CASMRQGSYEQYF
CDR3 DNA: TGTGCCAGCATGAGGCAGGGGTCTTACGAGCAGTACTTC

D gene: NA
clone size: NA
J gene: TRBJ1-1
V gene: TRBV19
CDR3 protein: CASSTNGESTEAFF
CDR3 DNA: TGTGCCAGTAGTACTAATGGGGAGAGCACTGAAGCTTTCTTT

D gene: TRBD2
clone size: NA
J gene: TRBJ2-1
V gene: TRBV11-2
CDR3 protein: CASSLDGREGYNEQFF
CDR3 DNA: TGTGCCAGCAGCTTAGATGGGAGGGAGGGCTACAATGAGCAGTTCTTC

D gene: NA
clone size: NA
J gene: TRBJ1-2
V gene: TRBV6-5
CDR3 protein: CASSYSPGDLYGYTF
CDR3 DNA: TGTGCCAGCAGTTACTCGCCGGGGGACCTCTATGGCTACACCTTC

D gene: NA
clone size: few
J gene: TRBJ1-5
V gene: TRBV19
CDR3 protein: CASSRLHQPQHF
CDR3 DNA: TGTGCCAGTAGTAGGCTTCATCAGCCCCAGCATTTT

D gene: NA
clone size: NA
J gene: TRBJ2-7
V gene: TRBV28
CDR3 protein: CASSFGSSYEQYF
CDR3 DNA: TGTGCCAGCAGTTTTGGCAGCTCCTACGAGCAGTACTTC

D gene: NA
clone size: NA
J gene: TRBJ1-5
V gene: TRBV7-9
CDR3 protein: CASSHTGKGNQPQHF
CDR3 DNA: TGTGCCAGCAGCCATACAGGGAAGGGCAATCAGCCCCAGCATTTT

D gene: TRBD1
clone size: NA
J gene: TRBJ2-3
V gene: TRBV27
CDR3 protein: CASSPDRTGGDTQYF
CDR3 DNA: TGTGCCAGCAGTCCCGACCGGACAGGGGGAGATACGCAGTATTTT

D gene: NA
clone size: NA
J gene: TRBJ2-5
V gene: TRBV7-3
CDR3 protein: CASSLMGSTETQYF
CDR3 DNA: TGTGCCAGCAGCTTAATGGGGAGTACCGAGACCCAGTACTTC

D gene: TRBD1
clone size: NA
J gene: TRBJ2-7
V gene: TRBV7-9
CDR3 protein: CASRQGQGEQYF
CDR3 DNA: TGTGCCAGCAGACAAGGACAGGGAGAGCAGTACTTC

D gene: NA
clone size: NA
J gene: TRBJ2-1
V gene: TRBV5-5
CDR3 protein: CASSLDGSEQFF
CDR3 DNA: TGTGCCAGCAGCTTGGATGGGAGTGAGCAGTTCTTC

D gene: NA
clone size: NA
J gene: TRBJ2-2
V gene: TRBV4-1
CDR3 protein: CASSQASAELNTGELFF
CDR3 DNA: TGCGCCAGCAGCCAAGCTAGCGCGGAACTCAACACCGGGGAGCTGTTTTTT

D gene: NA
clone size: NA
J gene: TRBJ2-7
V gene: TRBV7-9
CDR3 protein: CASSLGGEEQYF
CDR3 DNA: TGTGCCAGCAGCTTAGGAGGGGAAGAGCAGTACTTC

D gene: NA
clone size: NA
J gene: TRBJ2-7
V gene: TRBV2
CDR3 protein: CASRDYEQYF
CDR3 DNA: TGTGCCAGCAGAGACTACGAGCAGTACTTC

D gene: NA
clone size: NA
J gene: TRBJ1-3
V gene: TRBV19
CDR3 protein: CASSATRGGSGNTIYF
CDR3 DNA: TGTGCCAGTAGTGCGACCAGGGGTGGCTCTGGAAACACCATATATTTT

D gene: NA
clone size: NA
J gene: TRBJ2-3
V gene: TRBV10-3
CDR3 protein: CAISGGSSSTDTQYF
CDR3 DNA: TGTGCCATCAGTGGGGGCAGTTCTAGCACAGATACGCAGTATTTT

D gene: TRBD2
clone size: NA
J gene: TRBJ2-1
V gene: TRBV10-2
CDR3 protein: CAITTGGRANEQFF
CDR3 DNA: TGCGCCATCACTACGGGCGGGAGGGCCAATGAGCAGTTCTTC

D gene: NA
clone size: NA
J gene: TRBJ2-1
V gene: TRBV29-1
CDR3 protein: CSVDSPWGTYNEQFF
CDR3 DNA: TGCAGCGTTGACTCCCCTTGGGGTACCTACAATGAGCAGTTCTTC

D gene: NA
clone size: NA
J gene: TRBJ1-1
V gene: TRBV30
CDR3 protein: CAWRLTGNTEAFF
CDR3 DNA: TGTGCCTGGAGGTTGACAGGGAACACTGAAGCTTTCTTT

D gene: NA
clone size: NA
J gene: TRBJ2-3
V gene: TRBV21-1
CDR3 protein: CASSKVAGTDTQYF
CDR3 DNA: TGTGCCAGCAGCAAAGTGGCGGGCACAGATACGCAGTATTTT

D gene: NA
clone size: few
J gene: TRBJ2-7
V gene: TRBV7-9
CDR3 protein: CASSWTTEEYF
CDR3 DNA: TGTGCCAGCAGCTGGACTACCGAGGAATACTTC

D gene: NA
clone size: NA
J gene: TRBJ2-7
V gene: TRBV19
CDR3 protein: CASSSLGVSYEQYF
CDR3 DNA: TGTGCCAGTAGTAGTCTGGGGGTTTCCTACGAGCAGTACTTC

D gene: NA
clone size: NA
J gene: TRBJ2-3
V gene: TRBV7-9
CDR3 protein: CASSPHRDEDTQYF
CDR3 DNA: TGTGCCAGCAGCCCTCACAGGGATGAAGATACGCAGTATTTT

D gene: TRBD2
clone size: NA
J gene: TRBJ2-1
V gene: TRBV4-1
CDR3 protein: CASSPSGTYNEQFF
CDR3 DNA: TGCGCCAGCAGCCCTAGCGGGACCTACAATGAGCAGTTCTTC

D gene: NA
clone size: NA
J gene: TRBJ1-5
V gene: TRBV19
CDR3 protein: CASLRAQPQHF
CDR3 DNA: TGTGCCAGCCTACGGGCTCAGCCCCAGCATTTT

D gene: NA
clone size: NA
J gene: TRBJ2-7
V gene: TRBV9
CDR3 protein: CASSVGQAPYEQYF
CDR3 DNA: TGTGCCAGCAGCGTAGGACAGGCACCCTACGAGCAGTACTTC

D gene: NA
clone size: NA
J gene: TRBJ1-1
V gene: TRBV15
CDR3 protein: CATSRQGDGLNTEAFF
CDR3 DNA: TGTGCCACCAGCAGACAGGGCGATGGACTGAACACTGAAGCTTTCTTT

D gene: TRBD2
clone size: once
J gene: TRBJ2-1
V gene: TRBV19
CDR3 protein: CASSWTSGRASYNEQFF
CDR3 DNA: TGTGCCAGTAGCTGGACTAGCGGGAGGGCCTCCTACAATGAGCAGTTCTTC

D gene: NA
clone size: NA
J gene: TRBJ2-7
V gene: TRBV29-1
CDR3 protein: CSVGVSYEQYF
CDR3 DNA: TGCAGCGTTGGGGTCTCCTACGAGCAGTACTTC

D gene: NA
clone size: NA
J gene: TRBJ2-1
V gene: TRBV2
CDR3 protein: CASRSGSEQFF
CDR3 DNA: TGTGCCAGCAGAAGTGGGAGCGAGCAGTTCTTC

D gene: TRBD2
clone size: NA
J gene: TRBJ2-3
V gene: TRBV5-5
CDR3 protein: CASGLGGYGVTQYF
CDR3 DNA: TGTGCCAGCGGACTGGGAGGGTACGGCGTTACGCAGTATTTT

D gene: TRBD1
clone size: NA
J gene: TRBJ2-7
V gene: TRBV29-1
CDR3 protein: CSVDFTGQGTYEQYF
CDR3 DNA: TGCAGCGTTGACTTTACGGGACAGGGGACTTACGAGCAGTACTTC

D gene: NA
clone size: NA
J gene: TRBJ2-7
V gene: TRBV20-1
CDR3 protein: CSARVAREQYF
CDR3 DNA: TGCAGTGCTAGAGTCGCGCGCGAGCAGTACTTC

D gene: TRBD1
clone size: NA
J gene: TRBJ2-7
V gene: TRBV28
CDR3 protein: CASSDVTGMYF
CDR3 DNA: TGTGCCAGCAGTGATGTGACAGGGATGTACTTC

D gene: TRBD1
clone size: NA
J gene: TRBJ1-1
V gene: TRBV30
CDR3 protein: CAWRTGGGTEAFF
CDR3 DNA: TGTGCCTGGCGGACAGGGGGAGGCACTGAAGCTTTCTTT

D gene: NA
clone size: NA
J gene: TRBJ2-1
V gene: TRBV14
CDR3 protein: CASSQAPWGEQFF
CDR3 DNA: TGTGCCAGCAGCCAAGCCCCCTGGGGTGAGCAGTTCTTC

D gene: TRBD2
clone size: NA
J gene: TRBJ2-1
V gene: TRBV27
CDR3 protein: CASSLWISGSSYNEQFF
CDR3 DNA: TGTGCCAGCAGTTTATGGATTAGCGGGAGCTCCTACAATGAGCAGTTCTTC

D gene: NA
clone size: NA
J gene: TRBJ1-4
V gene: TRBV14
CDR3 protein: CASSPEDPNEKLFF
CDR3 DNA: TGTGCCAGCAGCCCCGAGGATCCTAATGAAAAACTGTTTTTT

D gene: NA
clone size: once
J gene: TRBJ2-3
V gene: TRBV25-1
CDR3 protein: CASSPGGPDTQYF
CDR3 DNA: TGTGCCAGCAGTCCCGGGGGCCCAGATACGCAGTATTTT